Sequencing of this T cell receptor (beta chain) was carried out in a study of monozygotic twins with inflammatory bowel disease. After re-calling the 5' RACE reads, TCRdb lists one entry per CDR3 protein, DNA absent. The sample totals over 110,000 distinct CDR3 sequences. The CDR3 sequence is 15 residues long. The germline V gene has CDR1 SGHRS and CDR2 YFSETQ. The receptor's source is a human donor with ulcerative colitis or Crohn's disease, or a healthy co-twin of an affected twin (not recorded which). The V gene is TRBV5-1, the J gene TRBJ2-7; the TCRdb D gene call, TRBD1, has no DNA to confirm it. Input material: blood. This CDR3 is CASSYGQSVTYEQYF.